This T cell receptor beta chain is drawn from a study of CD4 T cells in relation to SARS-CoV-2 and coronaviruses. About the research overall: No peptide or an HIV-1 Nef peptide pool served as negative control.

As regards this clone: The antigen remains undetermined.

The CDR3 totals 16 residues. In germline, CDR1 is LGHNA, CDR2 YNFKEQ. The V and J ends lost 0 bases and 4 bases, in that order; junction bases with no gene match: 8. Assay: immunoSEQ multiplex PCR; the TCRdb copy retains only in-frame clones and omits some. The sample consists of 15,000 to 20,000 clones, 82% of them appearing once. Before the COVID-19 pandemic, during about 2011-2019, CD4+ T cells were taken from unexposed donors. Isolation of CD4+ T cells took place after 10 days in culture. Unexposed-donor CD4+ T cells were probed with SARS-CoV-2 S/N and four cold-coronavirus spikes, cells permitting.

The specimen sequenced was CD4+ T cells from PBMCs, cultured in vitro. This TCR was sampled from a human donor in good health. The V call is TRBV4-2, the J call TRBJ2-7, with TRBD1 identical over 8 bases. CDR3: CASSQESAGGIYEQYF. DNA for the CDR3: TGTGCCAGCAGCCAAGAGAGTGCAGGGGGCATTTACGAGCAGTACTTC.